These 8 T cell receptor beta chains share one sample of origin, sequenced in a study of human T cells and chemical hapten exposure. Time point described: healthy volunteer bleed at 6 weeks. The authors extracted total RNA from unfractionated whole blood. TCRdb redid the calling of the RACE reads with MiXCR, one entry per CDR3 protein. The sample lists 40,000 to 45,000 distinct CDR3 sequences, about 3.7% occurring once. Sample: whole blood. The receptors come from a human donor in good health. Some clones in this sample may be carry-over from other donors' samples.

This clonotype occurred many times. The V and J genes are TRBV7-8 and TRBJ2-5; 14 bases match TRBD2. The CDR3 runs to 16 residues. CDR1 is SGHVS, CDR2 FQNEAQ, per germline. V was pared by 3 bases and J by 5 bases, with 5 bases of the junction left unmatched. The CDR3 DNA is TGTGCCAGCAGCTTGGGGACTAGCGGGAGTTGGGAGACCCAGTACTTC. As protein: CASSLGTSGSWETQYF.

This clonotype has a count of ten or more. The rearrangement uses TRBV11-2 and TRBJ1-1; D is unresolved. Germline CDR1 reads SGHAT; CDR2 reads FQNNGV. V lost 2 bases and J lost 6, with 10 bases in between. This CDR3 is built from 13 residues. CDR3 region: CASSLSQSPEAFF. The CDR3 coding sequence is TGTGCCAGCAGCTTAAGCCAGTCTCCTGAAGCTTTCTTT.

The chain has TRBV6-2 or TRBV6-3 and TRBJ2-3, with a possible D match to TRBD2 (5 bases). V was pared by 0 bases and J by 1 base, with 14 bases between. Per the germline V gene, CDR1 is MNHEY and CDR2 is SVGEGT. The CDR3 spans 17 residues. CDR3 nucleotides: TGTGCCAGCAGTTACTCCTTCGGAGGTAGCGGCACAGATACGCAGTATTTT. Translated: CASSYSFGGSGTDTQYF.

This clonotype was counted at least ten times. The V call is TRBV10-3, the J call TRBJ2-3; TRBD2 matches 7 bases. Trimming removed 6 bases from V and 0 bases from J; junction bases left unmatched: 6. Germline loops: CDR1 ENHRY, CDR2 SYGVKD. The CDR3 runs to 15 residues. The CDR3 protein is CAIRERDVSTDTQYF. Written as DNA, the CDR3 is TGTGCCATCAGGGAGCGGGATGTCAGCACAGATACGCAGTATTTT.

This clonotype was counted only a few times. The chain uses TRBV6-5 and TRBJ2-7; 7 bases map to TRBD1. The CDR3 runs 16 residues. Germline assignment: CDR1 MNHEY and CDR2 SVGAGI. Losses at the gene ends were 8 bases for V and 6 bases for J; bases not matched to a gene: 19. DNA for the CDR3: TGTGCCAGCCGTAATAATGGACAGGCGGCCGCCGCCGAGCAGTACTTC. It is translated as CASRNNGQAAAAEQYF.

This clonotype was picked up many times. V gene TRBV11-2 combines with J gene TRBJ2-1; 8 bases align to TRBD2. V trimming: 2 bases; J trimming: 0 bases; junction bases outside the gene matches: 3. This CDR3 spans 16 amino acids. Germline V gene data show CDR1 as SGHAT and CDR2 as FQNNGV. CDR3 sequence (DNA): TGTGCCAGCAGCTTAAGCGGGGGAAGCTCCTACAATGAGCAGTTCTTC. Protein: CASSLSGGSSYNEQFF.

This clonotype was detected only a few times. This chain uses TRBV4-2 with TRBJ1-1, with 12 bases lining up with TRBD1. V lost 0 bases and J lost 1; bases outside the gene matches: 9. The CDR3 sequence is 19 residues long. The V gene's germline CDR1 is LGHNA and CDR2 YNFKEQ. As DNA, the CDR3 is TGTGCCAGCAGCCAAGATAACCCCCGGGACAGGGGGCGGAACACTGAAGCTTTCTTT. This gives the protein CASSQDNPRDRGRNTEAFF.

This clonotype appeared many times. The chain has TRBV7-2 and TRBJ2-1, with D unresolved. The V end lost 0 bases, the J end lost 7 bases, and 10 bases lay between the germline ends. The CDR3 covers 14 residues. CDR1 and CDR2 from the germline V gene are SGHTA and FQGNSA. This CDR3 is CASSLASYGNEQFF. The CDR3 nucleotides read TGTGCCAGCAGCTTAGCCTCCTATGGGAATGAGCAGTTCTTC. The whole variable domain, remainder taken from reference TRBV7-2 and TRBJ2-1, is GAGVSQSPSNKVTEKGKDVELRCDPISGHTALYWYRQSLGQGLEFLIYFQGNSAPDKSGLPSDRFSAERTGGSVSTLTIQRTQQEDSAVYLCASSLASYGNEQFFGPGTRLTVL.